This note documents a single T cell receptor beta chain sequence. The entry originates in a study of T cells in Graves' hyperthyroidism and ophthalmopathy. Amplification yielded TCR beta CDR3 regions, with RNA transcripts as the source. A set of HTBI primers served as the primers for a first-round RT-PCR of the TCR CDR3. TCRdb ran MiXCR on the multiplex PCR reads and lists one entry per CDR3 protein. The sample records fewer than 900,000 distinct CDR3 sequences, 18% being singletons. Clinical symptoms, serum thyroxine, TRAb, thyroid ultrasound and orbital computed tomography established diagnosis. Germline assignment: CDR1 SGDLS and CDR2 YYNGEE. This CDR3 is built from 16 residues. V shed 0 bases and J shed 5 bases, with 15 bases lying between them.

Material: blood. V gene TRBV9 combines with J gene TRBJ2-1; weak D call: TRBD2 (6 bases). The sequence derives from a woman in her forties or fifties with Graves' hyperthyroidism that later progressed to Graves' ophthalmopathy. CDR3 sequence: CASSVGVRGLNNEQFF. The CDR3 nucleotides read TGTGCCAGCAGCGTAGGCGTTCGGGGACTTAACAATGAGCAGTTCTTC.